A selection of T cell receptor beta chains follows, all from one sample in a study of CD8+ T cells in alopecia areata. The data were produced by immunoSEQ multiplex PCR, yet TCRdb's version contains in-frame clones alone and is incomplete. The sample has roughly 140,000 clones; roughly four fifths are singletons. The sequencing here drew on CD8+ T cells sorted from blood, taken at week 4, from a patient treated with tofacitinib. The receptors shown here come from a human donor with alopecia areata. The CDR3 runs from the conserved cysteine through the conserved F or W. Each record gives: J gene, V gene, CDR3 protein.

>TRBJ1-1|TRBV29-1
CSVEAPQGIMNTEAFF
>TRBJ2-5|TRBV7-8
CASSLLTGEETQYF
>TRBJ2-7|TRBV7-2
CASSLEASGGADEQYF
>TRBJ2-7|TRBV29-1
CSVAGQGNEQYF
>TRBJ2-3|TRBV7-9
CASSGSGGRTDTQYF
>TRBJ1-1|TRBV4-1
CASSPPGLMNTEAFF
>TRBJ1-4|TRBV4-1
CASSLRPYRTILATNEKLFF
>TRBJ2-3|TRBV4-2
CASSQEEGSRADTQYF
>TRBJ2-1|TRBV4-2
CASSQDHWRGGSYNEQFF
>TRBJ2-7|TRBV5-1
CASSQGQGLSSYEQYF
>TRBJ2-2|TRBV28
CASSSPRTSGTTGELFF
>TRBJ1-4|TRBV7-9
CASSSTGANEKLFF
>TRBJ2-1|TRBV6-6
CASSYLDRGYNEQFF
>TRBJ2-7|TRBV9
CASSVEGTRTYEQYF
>TRBJ2-3|TRBV7-2
CASSLAWRGGPDTQYF
>TRBJ2-7|TRBV5-6
CASSPGGHLYEQYF
>TRBJ1-6|TRBV10-2
CASSEFQRSPLHF
>TRBJ2-3|TRBV7-8
CASSLTGGGLLADTQYF
>TRBJ2-7|TRBV7-2
CASTPGPSYEQYF
>TRBJ1-3|TRBV23-1
CASSQPRWGPGNTIYF
>TRBJ2-5|TRBV7-9
CASSSQRGPGETQYF
>TRBJ2-7|TRBV6-5
CASSYSGSYEQYF
>TRBJ1-6|TRBV6-5
CASSYSGQNSPLHF
>TRBJ2-1|TRBV2
CASSDTSGSSYNEQFF
>TRBJ2-7|TRBV5-6
CASSDGRGEQYF
>TRBJ2-7|TRBV11-2
CASSFRDRSYEQYF
>TRBJ2-7|TRBV30
CAWSLQGYEQYF
>TRBJ2-1|TRBV28
CASRPETGEYNEQFF
>TRBJ2-7|TRBV7-9
CASSGPRGAYEQYF
>TRBJ1-1|TRBV9
CASDRFGGGTEAFF
>TRBJ2-1|TRBV4-2
CASSRGGGYNEQFF
>TRBJ2-5|TRBV14
CASSWDQLETQYF
>TRBJ2-5|TRBV7-9
CASSPDRYQETQYF
>TRBJ2-1|TRBV6-5
CATTQTVSYNEQFF
>TRBJ2-3|TRBV6-5
CASSSVGGAVDTQYF
>TRBJ2-6|TRBV2
CASRETPGQASLGANVLTF
>TRBJ2-7|TRBV29-1
CSVEVPGGQYEQYF
>TRBJ2-5|TRBV30
CAEWSGGETQYF
>TRBJ2-7|TRBV19
CEPYFAYEQYF
>TRBJ2-3|TRBV7-8
CASSLPRVQQRGSTDTQYF
>TRBJ1-4|TRBV9
CASSVHGQINEKLFF
>TRBJ2-3|TRBV12-5
CASGFSTYTKRGTDTQYF
>TRBJ2-7|TRBV7-9
CASSFPGEIDEQYF
>TRBJ1-2|TRBV29-1
CSVGPGQDPPGYGYTF
>TRBJ2-7|TRBV6-5
CASNPTGAWGYEQYF